These 16 T cell receptor beta chains originate from one sample sequenced in a study of molecular identifiers for immune sequencing clone quantification. TCRdb re-called the PCR reads through MiXCR, storing one row per CDR3 protein. The table records about 330,000 distinct CDR3 sequences, roughly 24% of them present only once. The sample taken for sequencing was naive CD8+ T cells from blood, with Jurkat cell RNA spiked in. Subset described: FACS-sorted CD8+CD4-CCR7+CD45RA+ naive T cells. These receptor sequences come from a human donor in good health. Some libraries in this study had Jurkat cell RNA spiked in.

This clonotype was detected many times. V and J are TRBV28 and TRBJ1-4; TRBD1 matches 8 bases. CDR3 length: 15 residues. J was trimmed by 8 bases and V by 4 bases; bases with no gene match: 9. CDR1 is MDHEN and CDR2 is SYDVKM in the germline V gene. The CDR3 spells CASSSPGTGREKLFF. The CDR3 coding sequence is TGTGCCAGCAGTTCCCCCGGGACAGGTCGAGAAAAACTGTTTTTT. The variable domain in full, completed from reference TRBV28 and TRBJ1-4, reads DVKVTQSSRYLVKRTGEKVFLECVQDMDHENMFWYRQDPGLGLRLIYFSYDVKMKEKGDIPEGYSVSREKKERFSLILESASTNQTSMYLCASSSPGTGREKLFFGSGTQLSVL.

The chain links TRBV4-2 to TRBJ1-3; 7 bases fit TRBD1. Trimming cost V 0 bases and J 2 bases; bases outside gene matches: 7. Germline V gene sequence: CDR1 LGHNA, CDR2 YNFKEQ. This CDR3 has 17 residues. CDR3 bases: TGTGCCAGCAGCCAAGACGGGACAGTAGGGGCTGGAAACACCATATATTTT. Amino acid sequence: CASSQDGTVGAGNTIYF.

On this clonotype itself: One end of the junction fails to match germline, which may point to a read error. The chain carries TRBV27 and TRBJ2-7; possibly TRBD2 for D (5 bases). The CDR3 loop spans 15 amino acids. In germline, CDR1 is MNHEY, CDR2 SMNVEV (reference sequence). The CDR3 reads CACSLSLSGIYEQYF. The CDR3 DNA reads TGTGCCTGCAGTTTATCGTTGTCGGGGATATACGAGCAGTACTTC.

This clonotype was seen ten or more times. The CDR3 spells CSVSRGSGTHEQYF. In DNA, the CDR3 is TGCAGCGTGAGCCGGGGAAGCGGGACCCACGAGCAGTACTTC. The chain recombines TRBV29-1 with TRBJ2-7; 7 positions agree with TRBD2. The CDR3 runs 14 residues. Germline V gene data show CDR1 as SQVTM and CDR2 as ANQGSEA. The junction had 13 bases not matched to a gene; V was cut back by 6 bases and J by 5 bases.

This clonotype appeared many times. V and J are TRBV13 and TRBJ2-3; 10 bases match TRBD2. The V gene's germline CDR1 is PRHDT and CDR2 FYEKMQ (reference sequence). This CDR3 is 14 amino acids long. The ends lost 4 bases at V and 6 bases at J; junction bases unmatched: 4. CDR3 nucleotides: TGTGCCAGCAGCTCGTCTAGCGGGAGTGATACGCAGTATTTT. Translation: CASSSSSGSDTQYF.

The chain joins TRBV7-9 to TRBJ1-2; D is uncertain. V was clipped by 1 base and J by 0 bases, with 9 bases between them. In germline, CDR1 is SEHNR, CDR2 FQNEAQ (reference sequence). This CDR3 comprises 15 residues. CDR3: CASSLDPVANYGYTF. CDR3 DNA sequence: TGTGCCAGCAGCTTAGATCCGGTAGCTAACTATGGCTACACCTTC. Full variable domain (missing parts from reference TRBV7-9 and TRBJ1-2): DTGVSQNPRHKITKRGQNVTFRCDPISEHNRLYWYRQTLGQGPEFLTYFQNEAQLEKSRLLSDRFSAERPKGSFSTLEIQRTEQGDSAMYLCASSLDPVANYGYTFGSGTRLTVV.

This clonotype has only a few counts. CDR3 sequence: CSAPPSGPLTDTQYF. The CDR3 DNA reads as TGCAGTGCTCCCCCTAGCGGTCCCCTCACAGATACGCAGTATTTT. The chain is built from TRBV20-1 and TRBJ2-3; 7 bases are a match to TRBD2. Germline V lookup: CDR1 DFQATT, CDR2 SNEGSKA (reference sequence). The J segment lost 2 bases and the V segment lost 5 bases, leaving 10 bases of the junction unmatched. The CDR3 contains 15 residues.

CDR3 in amino acids: CASSFAGLDTQYF. CDR3 sequence (DNA): TGTGCCAGCAGCTTTGCAGGGTTGGATACGCAGTATTTT. This chain uses TRBV25-1 with TRBJ2-3, with D possibly being TRBD1 (5 bases). The germline V gene has CDR1 MGHDK and CDR2 SYGVNS. The CDR3 covers 13 residues. V was trimmed by 6 bases and J by 6 bases, leaving 13 bases between them.

In this sample, this clonotype turned up a few times. This sequence joins TRBV6-6 and TRBJ1-2, with a possible D match to TRBD1 (5 bases). The length of the CDR3 is 15 residues. V was trimmed by 8 bases and J by 1 base, leaving 17 bases between them. CDR1 MNHNY and CDR2 SVGAGI come from the germline V gene (reference sequence). The CDR3 spells CASRTGDVDNYGYTF. Written as DNA, the CDR3 is TGTGCCAGCCGAACAGGAGACGTTGATAACTATGGCTACACCTTC.

In its sample, this clonotype was seen many times. This chain's CDR3 is CASSFSTGQPETQYF. The CDR3 region has the DNA TGTGCCAGCAGTTTTTCGACAGGGCAGCCAGAGACCCAGTACTTC. The chain recombines TRBV28 with TRBJ2-5; 7 bases line up with TRBD1. The CDR3 totals 15 residues. Germline assignment: CDR1 MDHEN and CDR2 SYDVKM. V shed 3 bases and J 4 bases; nucleotides not matched to a gene: 8. The variable domain in full, with the rest retrieved from reference TRBV28 and TRBJ2-5, is DVKVTQSSRYLVKRTGEKVFLECVQDMDHENMFWYRQDPGLGLRLIYFSYDVKMKEKGDIPEGYSVSREKKERFSLILESASTNQTSMYLCASSFSTGQPETQYFGPGTRLLVL.

This clonotype was observed many times. The chain recombines TRBV2 with TRBJ2-5; 8 bases are shared with TRBD2. The CDR3 covers 14 residues. Per germline, CDR1 SNHLY and CDR2 FYNNEI. Unmatched junction bases numbered 4, after V lost 6 bases and J lost 1 base. The CDR3 DNA follows: TGTGCCAGCAGAAGCGGGGGCTTCCAAGAGACCCAGTACTTC. The encoded protein is CASRSGGFQETQYF.

V gene TRBV5-4 combines with J gene TRBJ2-1, with 7 bases aligning to TRBD1. The V and J ends lost 4 bases and 0 bases, in that order; junction bases with no gene match: 7. Germline V CDR1 and CDR2: SGHNT, YYREEE (reference sequence). This CDR3 has 16 residues. The DNA of the CDR3 is TGTGCCAGCAGCCTGCCCGGGGACAGCTCCTACAATGAGCAGTTCTTC. Its translation: CASSLPGDSSYNEQFF.

This chain links TRBV12-3 or TRBV12-4 with TRBJ2-7; D might be TRBD2 (6 bases). The V end was cut by 3 bases, the J end by 4 bases, with 13 bases between. The CDR3 spans 14 residues. CDR3 in amino acids: CASSFSGVAYEQYF. CDR3 nucleotides: TGTGCCAGCAGTTTTTCGGGGGTAGCGTACGAGCAGTACTTC.

To note about this clonotype: A read error is possible here, since a much larger clone lies one base away. This chain uses TRBV20-1 with TRBJ2-7; D may be TRBD1 or TRBD2 (5 bases each). This CDR3 contains 15 residues. Trimming stripped 6 bases from V and 9 bases from J, with 27 bases between. Germline V CDR1 and CDR2: DFQATT, SNEGSKA (reference sequence). CDR3 loop: CSALPTLGQGRAQYF. The CDR3 nucleotides are TGCAGTGCCCTACCGACCCTGGGGCAGGGACGGGCGCAGTACTTC.

This clonotype appeared once. A much larger clone sits a single nucleotide away, making a read error possible. The rearrangement uses TRBV2 and TRBJ2-7; D gene uncertain. Germline V CDR1 and CDR2: SNHLY, FYNNEI. Trimming stripped 6 bases from V and 4 bases from J, with 13 bases between. CDR3 size: 13 residues. CDR3 region: CASRVRGRYEQYF. The CDR3 bases are TGTGCCAGCAGGGTTAGAGGTCGGTACGAGCAGTACTTC.

This clonotype has a handful of counts. The chain recombines TRBV30 with TRBJ2-7; possibly TRBD1 or TRBD2 for D (5 bases each). This CDR3 region has 14 residues. Germline V CDR1 and CDR2: GTSNPN, SVGIG (reference sequence). Trimming stripped 5 bases from V and 0 bases from J, with 14 bases between. CDR3 nucleotide sequence: TGTGCCTGGTCGGGACCAAGAAGCTCCTACGAGCAGTACTTC. Protein: CAWSGPRSSYEQYF. Based on the CDR3 plus reference TRBV30 and TRBJ2-7, the full variable domain is SQTIHQWPATLVQPVGSPLSLECTVEGTSNPNLYWYRQAAGRGLQLLFYSVGIGQISSEVPQNLSASRPQDRQFILSSKKLLLSDSGFYLCAWSGPRSSYEQYFGPGTRLTVT.